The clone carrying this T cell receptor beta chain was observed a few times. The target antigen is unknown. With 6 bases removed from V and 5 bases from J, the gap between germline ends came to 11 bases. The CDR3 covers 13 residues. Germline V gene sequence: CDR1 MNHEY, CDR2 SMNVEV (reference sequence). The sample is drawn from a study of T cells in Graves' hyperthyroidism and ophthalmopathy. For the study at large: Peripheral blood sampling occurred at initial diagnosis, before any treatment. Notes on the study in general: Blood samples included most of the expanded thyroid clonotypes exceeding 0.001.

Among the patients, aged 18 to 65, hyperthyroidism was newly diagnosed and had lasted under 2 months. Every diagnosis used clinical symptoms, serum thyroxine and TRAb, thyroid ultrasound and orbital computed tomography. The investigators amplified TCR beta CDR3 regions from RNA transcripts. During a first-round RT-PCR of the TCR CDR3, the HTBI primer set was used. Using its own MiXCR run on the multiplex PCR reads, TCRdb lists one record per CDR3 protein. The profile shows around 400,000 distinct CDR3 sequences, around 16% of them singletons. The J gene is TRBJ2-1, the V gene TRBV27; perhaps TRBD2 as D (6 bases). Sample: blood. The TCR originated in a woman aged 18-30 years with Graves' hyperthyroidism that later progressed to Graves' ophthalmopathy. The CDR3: CASRTGRDNEQFF. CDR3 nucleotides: TGTGCCAGCAGAACCGGGAGAGACAATGAGCAGTTCTTC.